Below, 19 T cell receptor beta chains from the same sample are listed, as sequenced in a study of T cell responses to AZD1222 COVID-19 vaccine. The table came from immunoSEQ multiplex PCR; TCRdb's copy has only in-frame clones and leaves some out. The top ten hold 6.5% to 7% of the sample, which has roughly 150,000 clones, over 75% seen once. Sample: peripheral blood, taken on day 0 of AZD1222 vaccination. The receptor set was obtained from an adult in good health.

The chain couples TRBV18 to TRBJ2-6; 8 bases match TRBD1. V lost 0 bases and J lost 3; bases outside the gene matches: 4. The CDR3 has 17 amino acids. Germline V gene data show CDR1 as KGHSH and CDR2 as LQKENI. Here the CDR3 reads CASSPPTGVHGANVLTF. Written as DNA, the CDR3 is TGTGCCAGCTCACCACCGACAGGGGTCCATGGGGCCAACGTCCTGACTTTC.

CDR3 nucleotides: TGTGCCAGCAGCCCAGGGGGCTCGGGGGCCAACGTCCTGACTTTC. Residues: CASSPGGSGANVLTF. V is TRBV3-1 (or the pseudogene TRBV3-2) and J is TRBJ2-6; 8 positions match TRBD1. V lost 4 bases, J lost 4 bases, and 3 bases stayed unmatched. This CDR3 has 15 amino acids. Looked up from germline, CDR1 is LGHDT and CDR2 is YNNKEL (reference sequence).

This chain joins TRBV4-1 and TRBJ1-4; no clear D gene. Germline loops: CDR1 MGHRA, CDR2 YSYEKL. The CDR3 sequence is 15 residues long. Trimming took 1 base from V and 0 from J, leaving 6 bases between them. CDR3 nucleotides: TGCGCCAGCAGCCAAGTGGTCCCAACTAATGAAAAACTGTTTTTT. Amino acid sequence: CASSQVVPTNEKLFF.

This clone was counted only a few times. V gene TRBV3-1 (or the pseudogene TRBV3-2) combines with J gene TRBJ1-1, with D maybe TRBD1 (6 bases). From germline, CDR1 is LGHDT and CDR2 YNNKEL (reference sequence). CDR3 size: 15 residues. Trimming left V 3 bases short and J 2 bases short, with 13 bases between. CDR3 coding DNA: TGTGCCAGCAGCCACCACAGGGACCCCAACACTGAAGCTTTCTTT. Translated, it gives CASSHHRDPNTEAFF.

The J gene is TRBJ1-1, the V gene TRBV6-2 or TRBV6-3, with D possibly matching TRBD1 (5 bases). V was trimmed by 4 bases and J by 4 bases, leaving 19 bases between them. The CDR3 is made up of 16 amino acids. Per germline, CDR1 MNHEY and CDR2 SVGEGT. The DNA for the CDR3 is TGTGCCAGCAGTTCCGACTGGCCAGGGCAAAGCACTGAAGCTTTCTTT. Translation: CASSSDWPGQSTEAFF.

This chain links TRBV9 with TRBJ1-4; 7 positions match TRBD1. The germline CDR1 and CDR2 sequences are SGDLS and YYNGEE. There are 15 residues in the CDR3. V trimming: 5 bases; J trimming: 5 bases; junction bases outside the gene matches: 9. The CDR3 coding sequence is TGTGCCAGCAGTGTTACGGGACAGCTAAATGAAAAACTGTTTTTT. The encoded protein is CASSVTGQLNEKLFF. Full variable domain (remainder filled in from reference TRBV9 and TRBJ1-4): DSGVTQTPKHLITATGQRVTLRCSPRSGDLSVYWYQQSLDQGLQFLIQYYNGEERAKGNILERFSAQQFPDLHSELNLSSLELGDSALYFCASSVTGQLNEKLFFGSGTQLSVL.

This chain connects TRBV7-8 to TRBJ1-1; tentatively, D is TRBD1 (6 bases). Germline V gene lookup returns CDR1 SGHVS and CDR2 FQNEAQ. V was cut by 2 bases and J by 0 bases, with 16 bases left in between. There are 17 residues in the CDR3. The CDR3 sequence: CASSLTYGQIMNTEAFF. In DNA, the CDR3 is TGTGCCAGCAGCTTAACATATGGACAGATTATGAACACTGAAGCTTTCTTT.

V gene TRBV3-1 (or the pseudogene TRBV3-2) combines with J gene TRBJ2-1; D unclear. V was clipped by 0 bases and J by 8 bases, with 8 bases between them. In germline, CDR1 is LGHDT, CDR2 YNNKEL (reference sequence). The CDR3 totals 13 residues. In DNA, the CDR3 is TGTGCCAGCAGCCAAGATCTAGGCGATGAGCAGTTCTTC. The encoded protein is CASSQDLGDEQFF.

This chain connects TRBV10-2 to TRBJ1-1, with 12 bases identical to TRBD1. The CDR3 spans 13 residues. V was pared by 8 bases and J by 9 bases, with 7 bases of the junction left unmatched. The germline gives CDR1 WSHSY, CDR2 SAAADI. The chain's CDR3 is CASSGQGAPKAFF. In DNA, the CDR3 is TGCGCCAGCTCGGGACAGGGGGCTCCGAAAGCTTTCTTT.

V and J are TRBV6-1 and TRBJ1-6, with D maybe TRBD1 (6 bases). The CDR3 spans 16 residues. V lost 1 base and J 10 bases, leaving 17 bases between the germline ends. Germline V gene lookup returns CDR1 MNHNS and CDR2 SASEGT. The CDR3 bases are TGTGCCAGCAGTGAAGGGGCGGGGGCCGTCGGATCACCCCTCCACTTT. As protein: CASSEGAGAVGSPLHF.

This clone has more than one count but fewer than ten. V is TRBV29-1 and J is TRBJ1-6; D ambiguous. V was clipped by 4 bases and J by 4 bases, with 8 bases between them. The CDR3 covers 13 residues. Germline V gene lookup returns CDR1 SQVTM and CDR2 ANQGSEA. DNA for the CDR3: TGCAGCGTTGGGCAGGCTTATAATTCACCCCTCCACTTT. Translation: CSVGQAYNSPLHF.

The rearrangement joins TRBV10-2 to TRBJ1-5; D may be TRBD1 (6 bases). Germline V lookup: CDR1 WSHSY, CDR2 SAAADI. The CDR3 contains 14 residues. V was cut by 0 bases and J by 4 bases, with 7 bases left in between. The CDR3 region is CASSESRGNQPQHF. The CDR3 DNA follows: TGCGCCAGCAGTGAGTCTAGGGGGAATCAGCCCCAGCATTTT.

The chain is built from TRBV24-1 and TRBJ2-1; TRBD2 agrees at 8 bases. Germline V CDR1 and CDR2: KGHDR, SFDVKD. This CDR3 has 16 residues. V shed 3 bases, J shed 8 bases, and the junction held 11 bases outside the gene matches. CDR3 in DNA: TGTGCCACCAGTGATCGCCGGGGGGGCCGGGGCGATGAGCAGTTCTTC. Its translation is CATSDRRGGRGDEQFF.

The gene calls are TRBV6-5 and TRBJ1-5; weak D call: TRBD1 (6 bases). The CDR3 runs 14 residues. CDR1 and CDR2 (germline): MNHEY, SVGAGI. The V and J ends lost 4 bases and 6 bases respectively, with 13 bases between them. CDR3 sequence (DNA): TGTGCCAGCAGTTTCTACAGGGAGGGTCAGCCCCAGCATTTT. It translates to CASSFYREGQPQHF.

J is TRBJ2-1 and V is TRBV28, with 7 bases identical to TRBD1. Germline V CDR1 and CDR2: MDHEN, SYDVKM. CDR3 length: 15 amino acids. The V segment lost 6 bases and the J segment 5 bases; nucleotides outside the gene matches: 10. CDR3 sequence (DNA): TGTGCCAGCAGACGCCGACAGGGTAACAACAATGAGCAGTTCTTC. This sequence encodes CASRRRQGNNNEQFF. The complete variable domain, with remaining parts taken from reference TRBV28 and TRBJ2-1, reads DVKVTQSSRYLVKRTGEKVFLECVQDMDHENMFWYRQDPGLGLRLIYFSYDVKMKEKGDIPEGYSVSREKKERFSLILESASTNQTSMYLCASRRRQGNNNEQFFGPGTRLTVL.

The chain has TRBV18 and TRBJ1-4, with unresolved D. The CDR3 covers 13 residues. V was clipped by 2 bases and J by 5 bases, with 6 bases between them. Germline loops: CDR1 KGHSH, CDR2 LQKENI. CDR3 in amino acids: CASSPSGNEKLFF. CDR3 bases: TGTGCCAGCTCACCAAGTGGAAATGAAAAACTGTTTTTT.

The chain couples TRBV6-5 to TRBJ1-4; 8 positions agree with TRBD1. Trimming removed 9 bases from V and 5 bases from J; junction bases left unmatched: 8. The germline CDR1 and CDR2 sequences are MNHEY and SVGAGI. The CDR3 loop spans 14 amino acids. CDR3 DNA: TGTGCCAGTTCCCAGACAGGGGAAAATGAAAAACTGTTTTTT. Translation gives CASSQTGENEKLFF.

This clone appeared a single time. The V call is TRBV14, the J call TRBJ2-5, with 7 bases matching TRBD1. The CDR3 spans 15 residues. The V and J ends lost 4 bases and 3 bases, in that order; junction bases with no gene match: 8. Germline lookup yields CDR1 SGHDN and CDR2 FVKESK. CDR3 loop: CASSPHRTGKETQYF. The CDR3 bases are TGTGCCAGCAGCCCTCACCGGACAGGCAAAGAGACCCAGTACTTC.

In its sample, this clone was seen once. This sequence joins TRBV12-1 and TRBJ1-5; the tabulated D call, TRBD1, remains unverified against the DNA. TRBV12-1 is a listed pseudogene. The CDR3 length is 18 residues. DNA for the CDR3: TGTGCCAGCAGCTTTGCTTCAAAGACAGGGGATAGCAATCAGCCCCAGCATTTT. It is translated as CASSFASKTGDSNQPQHF.